The clone carrying this T cell receptor beta chain came up many times. Its specificity is unknown. These data belong to a study of T cell repertoires in cytomegalovirus infection. Regarding the study as a whole: Dominant in the ex vivo response were TCR beta clonotypes restricted by HLA-C and specific for CMV.

From the reads, TCRdb called clonotypes with MiXCR, one entry per CDR3 protein. The table has roughly 320,000 distinct CDR3 sequences, around 10% seen once; the top ten hold more than 2.5%. This receptor was identified in a human donor in good health (CMV status not recorded). Some clones in this sample may be carry-over from other donors' samples. The sample consisted of PBMCs.

The CDR3: CASRGPGYSYEQYF. The CDR3 nucleotides read TGTGCCAGCAGGGGGCCGGGATACTCCTACGAGCAGTACTTC. The chain combines TRBV6-1 with TRBJ2-7; D may match TRBD1 or TRBD2 (5 bases each). The CDR3 has 14 residues. Trimming cost V 6 bases and J 0 bases, with 12 bases left between them. Germline values: CDR1 MNHNS, CDR2 SASEGT.